This TCR beta chain derives from a study of shared clonotypes between healthy human individuals. This CDR3 region has 14 residues. After removal of 6 bases from V and 2 bases from J, the junction contained 4 bases not matched to a gene. Per germline, CDR1 MNHEY and CDR2 SVGAGI. Measured with immunoSEQ multiplex PCR; TCRdb has only the in-frame clones, and not every one. This table has about 1 million clones, around 76% appearing once. The sequenced sample consisted of memory CD4+ T cells sorted from blood. Subset defined: CD45RA-negative fraction. The clonotype comes from a man younger than 35 in good health. The chain joins TRBV6-5 to TRBJ2-3; 8 bases line up with TRBD1. The CDR3 DNA is TGTGCCAGCAGCAGGGGGCAGGTCACAGATACGCAGTATTTT. Amino acid sequence: CASSRGQVTDTQYF.